The clone carrying this T cell receptor beta chain was seen a few times. These data are taken from a study of beta chain features in type 1 diabetes. Staining for CD45RO/CCR7/CD25/CD127/CD95/CD27 allowed sorting of CD4+ naive, central memory, regulatory and stem cell-like memory cells. What was sequenced were expressed TCRB transcripts, since all of the isolated RNA had been reverse transcribed. Produced via immunoSEQ multiplex PCR; TCRdb's table is partial and in-frame only. The sample carries 350,000 to 450,000 clones, over 13% recorded once. Germline-derived CDR1 and CDR2 are KGHSH and LQKENI. The CDR3 spans 15 residues. Trimming took off 2 bases at V and 4 bases at J, with 12 bases between the two ends.

The specimen was naive CD4+ T cells from blood. The gene calls are TRBV18 and TRBJ1-3; D perhaps matches TRBD1 (6 bases). The clonotype was recovered from a woman between 18 and 30 years old in good health. In nucleotides, the CDR3 is TGTGCCAGCTCACCAAACGGACAGCCGGGAAACACCATATATTTT. Protein sequence: CASSPNGQPGNTIYF.